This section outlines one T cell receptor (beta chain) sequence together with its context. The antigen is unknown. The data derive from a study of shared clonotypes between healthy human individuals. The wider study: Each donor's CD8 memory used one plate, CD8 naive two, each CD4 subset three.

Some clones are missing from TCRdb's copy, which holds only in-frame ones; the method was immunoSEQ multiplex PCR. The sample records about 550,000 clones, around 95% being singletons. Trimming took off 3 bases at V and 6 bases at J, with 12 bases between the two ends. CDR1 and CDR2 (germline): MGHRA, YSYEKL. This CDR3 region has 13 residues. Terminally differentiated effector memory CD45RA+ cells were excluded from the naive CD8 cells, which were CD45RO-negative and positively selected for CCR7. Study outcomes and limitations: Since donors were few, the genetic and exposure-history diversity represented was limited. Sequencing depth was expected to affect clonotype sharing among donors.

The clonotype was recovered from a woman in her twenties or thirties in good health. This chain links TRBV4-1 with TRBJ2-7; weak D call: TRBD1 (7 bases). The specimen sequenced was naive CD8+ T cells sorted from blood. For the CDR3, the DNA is TGCGCCAGCAGCCACAGGGGGGTGTCCGAGCAGTACTTC. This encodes CASSHRGVSEQYF.